This record covers a single T cell receptor beta chain. This record comes from a study of blood T cell repertoires in COVID-19. Between the trimmed V and J ends, which lost 3 bases and 0 bases, there was a span of 8 bases. The CDR3 has 15 amino acids. Germline values: CDR1 MNHEY, CDR2 SMNVEV (reference sequence). Sequenced by immunoSEQ multiplex PCR; TCRdb stores in-frame clones only, minus some. The sample contains fewer than 60,000 clones, 70% to 90% of which appear only once. The specimen sequenced was peripheral blood. This chain joins TRBV27 and TRBJ1-4; D is ambiguous. This sequence was found in a human donor in a cohort sampled during active COVID-19. CDR3 sequence reads: CASSFGQATNEKLFF. The CDR3 DNA reads TGTGCCAGCAGTTTTGGCCAGGCAACTAATGAAAAACTGTTTTTT. Drawing the rest from reference TRBV27 and TRBJ1-4, the complete variable domain is EAQVTQNPRYLITVTGKKLTVTCSQNMNHEYMSWYRQDPGLGLRQIYYSMNVEVTDKGDVPEGYKVSRKEKRNFPLILESPSPNQTSLYFCASSFGQATNEKLFFGSGTQLSVL.